The 27 T cell receptor beta chains listed next were all sequenced from one sample in a study of CD8+ T cells in alopecia areata. Treatment specified: oral pan-JAK inhibitor, 5-10 mg twice daily. RNA was extracted and reverse transcribed into cDNA as the sequencing template. Clones were read by immunoSEQ multiplex PCR, and TCRdb kept only the in-frame ones, dropping some. This table has a few hundred thousand clones, 35% to 40% appearing once. Sequencing used CD4+ T cells sorted from blood, obtained around week 34, from a patient treated with tofacitinib. The origin of the receptors is a human donor with alopecia areata.

The count of this clone is one. The chain employs TRBV7-2 and TRBJ2-7; D is unresolved. The ends were cut back, 11 bases at V and 2 bases at J, with 13 bases in the middle. Germline V gene data show CDR1 as SGHTA and CDR2 as FQGNSA. CDR3 length equals 12 residues. The CDR3 sequence is CAETGATYEQYF. The CDR3 nucleotides read TGTGCCGAGACGGGCGCTACCTACGAGCAGTACTTC.

V gene TRBV5-1 combines with J gene TRBJ2-6, with unresolved D. The CDR3 spans 14 residues. The V end was cut by 1 base, the J end by 4 bases, with 6 bases between. Germline CDR1 SGHRS, CDR2 YFSETQ. The DNA for the CDR3 is TGCGCCAGCAGCTTGATCCCCGGGGCCAACGTCCTGACTTTC. Residues: CASSLIPGANVLTF.

This clone was counted a few times. The gene calls are TRBV4-1 and TRBJ2-1; D gene uncertain. The V end was cut by 1 base, the J end by 9 bases, with 4 bases between. The CDR3 sequence is 11 residues long. Germline CDR1 reads MGHRA; CDR2 reads YSYEKL. The CDR3 region has the DNA TGCGCCAGCAGCCAAGCTAGTGAGCAGTTCTTC. It specifies CASSQASEQFF.

There are a few counts of this clone. The chain uses TRBV29-1 and TRBJ1-2; D not certain. V lost 5 bases and J lost 4, with 8 bases in between. From germline, CDR1 is SQVTM and CDR2 ANQGSEA. There are 11 residues in the CDR3. The CDR3 nucleotides are TGCAGCGTTTTCAGTCTCTATGGCTACACCTTC. Translating gives CSVFSLYGYTF.

V usage is TRBV25-1 and J usage is TRBJ2-4; no clear D gene. This CDR3 is 16 amino acids long. Germline CDR1 is MGHDK and CDR2 is SYGVNS. The V end lost 1 base, the J end lost 0 bases, and 10 bases lay between the germline ends. The CDR3 loop is CASSEWAYEAKNIQYF. CDR3 nucleotides: TGTGCCAGCAGTGAATGGGCATACGAAGCCAAAAACATTCAGTACTTC.

The chain has TRBV4-1 and TRBJ1-2, with D possibly TRBD1 on 5 matching bases. Per the germline V gene, CDR1 is MGHRA and CDR2 is YSYEKL. CDR3 length equals 17 residues. V was cut by 2 bases and J by 2 bases, with 18 bases left in between. The CDR3 DNA follows: TGCGCCAGCAGCCAAATACGTGTGGGGCCGGCGAACTATGGCTACACCTTC. This encodes CASSQIRVGPANYGYTF.

This chain uses TRBV7-3 with TRBJ1-2; 7 bases align to TRBD1. Germline V CDR1 and CDR2: SGHTA, FQGTGA. The V segment lost 5 bases and the J segment 4 bases; nucleotides outside the gene matches: 10. This CDR3 region has 15 residues. The CDR3 loop reads CASSTDGRDSYGYTF. The CDR3 region has the DNA TGTGCCAGCAGCACCGATGGCAGGGACAGCTATGGCTACACCTTC.

V is TRBV18 and J is TRBJ1-5; D is unresolved. Looked up from germline, CDR1 is KGHSH and CDR2 is LQKENI. The CDR3 runs 12 residues. V lost 3 bases and J 7 bases, leaving 7 bases between the germline ends. In nucleotides, the CDR3 is TGTGCCAGCTCACCGACGAACCAGCCCCAGCATTTT. This sequence encodes CASSPTNQPQHF.

The V call is TRBV20-1, the J call TRBJ2-5; D is uncertain. The CDR3 is 11 amino acids. V lost 3 bases and J lost 4, with 6 bases in between. Germline CDR1 DFQATT, CDR2 SNEGSKA (reference sequence). The CDR3 is CSASRRETQYF. The CDR3, as DNA: TGCAGTGCTAGTCGGCGAGAGACCCAGTACTTC.

The table lists this clone with a few counts. The chain has TRBV18 and TRBJ1-3, with 7 bases identical to TRBD1. The CDR3 has 14 residues. V was clipped by 3 bases and J by 2 bases; unmatched bases: 1. Germline-derived CDR1 and CDR2 are KGHSH and LQKENI. CDR3 nucleotides: TGTGCCAGCTCACCTGGGACAGCTGGAAACACCATATATTTT. As protein: CASSPGTAGNTIYF.

This chain uses TRBV4-1 with TRBJ2-7; TRBD2 matches 10 bases. CDR1 is MGHRA, CDR2 YSYEKL, per germline. The ends lost 5 bases at V and 6 bases at J; junction bases unmatched: 4. This CDR3 spans 13 amino acids. The CDR3 DNA is TGCGCCAGCAGCAAAGGGACTAGCGTCGAGCAGTACTTC. This sequence encodes CASSKGTSVEQYF.

In this sample, this clone turned up a few times. The chain joins TRBV18 to TRBJ2-1; no reliable D call. This CDR3 region has 13 residues. V lost 3 bases and J 8 bases, leaving 11 bases between the germline ends. The V gene's germline CDR1 is KGHSH and CDR2 LQKENI. CDR3 nucleotide sequence: TGTGCCAGCTCACCGTTGCCGAAGGATGAGCAGTTCTTC. It translates to CASSPLPKDEQFF. Combining the CDR3 with reference TRBV18 and TRBJ2-1 gives the whole variable domain NAGVMQNPRHLVRRRGQEARLRCSPMKGHSHVYWYRQLPEEGLKFMVYLQKENIIDESGMPKERFSAEFPKEGPSILRIQQVVRGDSAAYFCASSPLPKDEQFFGPGTRLTVL.

The V gene is TRBV15, the J gene TRBJ1-5; weak D call: TRBD1 (5 bases). Germline CDR1 LNHNV, CDR2 YYDKDF (reference sequence). Trimming stripped 4 bases from V and 4 bases from J, with 5 bases between. This CDR3 has 12 amino acids. The CDR3 loop is CATSKGNQPQHF. As DNA, the CDR3 is TGTGCCACCAGCAAGGGGAATCAGCCCCAGCATTTT.

The CDR3 region is CASSSSPRSDGGETQYF. The CDR3 coding sequence is TGCGCCAGCAGCTCCTCCCCCCGCTCGGACGGCGGCGAGACCCAGTACTTC. V gene TRBV5-1 combines with J gene TRBJ2-5; D gene uncertain. Germline CDR1 and CDR2: SGHRS and YFSETQ. Trimming stripped 3 bases from V and 5 bases from J, with 23 bases between. This CDR3 spans 17 amino acids.

The genes are TRBV11-2 and TRBJ2-7; D not certain. CDR1 is SGHAT, CDR2 FQNNGV, per germline. The CDR3 contains 12 residues. Trimming left V 6 bases short and J 4 bases short, with 10 bases between. Written as DNA, the CDR3 is TGTGCCAGCAGGCAAATTATGTACGAGCAGTACTTC. Translating it yields CASRQIMYEQYF.

This clone has at least ten counts. DNA of the CDR3: TGCGCCAGCAGTCCGGACAGCTACAATGAGCAGTTCTTC. It codes for CASSPDSYNEQFF. V gene TRBV23-1 combines with J gene TRBJ2-1, with D possibly TRBD1 on 6 matching bases. TRBV23-1 is identified as an open reading frame with a role that is uncertain. The CDR3 consists of 13 residues. The V gene lost 4 bases and the J gene lost 3 bases, with 7 bases spanning the gap.

This clone has more than one count but fewer than ten. The chain has TRBV9 and TRBJ1-4; D is unclear. CDR3 length: 15 residues. V dropped 4 bases and J dropped 6 bases, with 16 bases sitting between them. The germline V gene has CDR1 SGDLS and CDR2 YYNGEE. The CDR3 DNA reads TGTGCCAGCAGCCCTAGTGGGAGTTGGCATGAAAAACTGTTTTTT. This translates into CASSPSGSWHEKLFF.

This clone was counted a few times. The rearrangement joins TRBV28 to TRBJ2-3, with D unresolved. Germline V CDR1 and CDR2: MDHEN, SYDVKM. Trimming removed 1 base at V and 2 bases at J, with 10 bases between. This CDR3 has 15 amino acids. This chain's CDR3 is CASSLFGYSTDTQYF. In DNA form, the CDR3 reads TGTGCCAGCAGTTTATTTGGCTATTCCACAGATACGCAGTATTTT.

The genes are TRBV29-1 and TRBJ2-4; TRBD1 aligns across 7 bases. J was trimmed by 0 bases and V by 4 bases; bases with no gene match: 6. The CDR3 spans 15 residues. Germline CDR1 and CDR2: SQVTM and ANQGSEA. The CDR3 protein is CSVVEGARAKNIQYF. The CDR3 DNA reads as TGCAGCGTTGTAGAGGGGGCGCGAGCCAAAAACATTCAGTACTTC.

This clone has at least ten counts. The rearrangement links TRBV19 to TRBJ2-1; weak D call: TRBD2 (7 bases). CDR1 is LNHDA and CDR2 is SQIVND in the germline V gene (reference sequence). V was cut by 1 base and J by 10 bases, with 14 bases left in between. The CDR3 extends over 14 amino acids. CDR3 bases: TGTGCCAGTAGTATAGTGGGGGGGCGTGAGGAGCAGTTCTTC. Protein product: CASSIVGGREEQFF.

This clone was seen a few times. V usage is TRBV7-7 and J usage is TRBJ2-3, with D perhaps matching TRBD1 (5 bases). From germline, CDR1 is SSHAT and CDR2 FNYEAQ (reference sequence). The V and J ends lost 2 bases and 3 bases respectively, with 12 bases between them. The CDR3 has 15 amino acids. The DNA for the CDR3 is TGTGCCAGCAGCTTAAATCAGGGTGGGACAGATACGCAGTATTTT. Translated: CASSLNQGGTDTQYF. Variable domain in full (rest from reference TRBV7-7 and TRBJ2-3): GAGVSQSPRYKVTKRGQDVTLRCDPISSHATLYWYQQALGQGPEFLTYFNYEAQPDKSGLPSDRFSAERPEGSISTLTIQRTEQRDSAMYRCASSLNQGGTDTQYFGPGTRLTVL.

The chain combines TRBV11-2 with TRBJ2-7; tentatively, D is TRBD1 or TRBD2 (5 bases each). V was shortened by 4 bases and J by 2 bases, with 15 bases between the two germline ends. The CDR3 has 15 residues. The germline CDR1 and CDR2 sequences are SGHAT and FQNNGV. CDR3 bases: TGTGCCAGCAGCTCCCTCCGGGACGGGACCTACGAGCAGTACTTC. Translated: CASSSLRDGTYEQYF.

V usage is TRBV27 and J usage is TRBJ1-1, with D tentatively TRBD1 (6 bases). This CDR3 has 16 amino acids. In germline, CDR1 is MNHEY, CDR2 SMNVEV (reference sequence). The V gene lost 3 bases and the J gene lost 3 bases, with 17 bases spanning the gap. The chain's CDR3 is CASSFRTGKGHTEAFF. In DNA form, the CDR3 reads TGTGCCAGCAGTTTCCGAACAGGGAAGGGACACACTGAAGCTTTCTTT.

The chain employs TRBV28 and TRBJ1-5, with 7 nucleotides matching TRBD1. Germline V gene lookup returns CDR1 MDHEN and CDR2 SYDVKM. This CDR3 has 13 residues. The junction had 4 bases not matched to a gene; V was cut back by 4 bases and J by 7 bases. CDR3 in amino acids: CASSSGDSQPQHF. In DNA form, the CDR3 reads TGTGCCAGCAGTTCAGGGGACAGCCAGCCCCAGCATTTT. Supplemented by reference TRBV28 and TRBJ1-5, the full variable domain reads DVKVTQSSRYLVKRTGEKVFLECVQDMDHENMFWYRQDPGLGLRLIYFSYDVKMKEKGDIPEGYSVSREKKERFSLILESASTNQTSMYLCASSSGDSQPQHFGDGTRLSIL.

This rearrangement joins TRBV27 to TRBJ1-1, with 7 bases fitting TRBD1. This CDR3 has 14 residues. After removal of 2 bases from V and 4 bases from J, the junction contained 4 bases not matched to a gene. The germline CDR1 and CDR2 sequences are MNHEY and SMNVEV (reference sequence). The CDR3 bases are TGTGCCAGCAGTTTAATGGGACAGTCCACTGAAGCTTTCTTT. It encodes CASSLMGQSTEAFF.

V is TRBV7-3 and J is TRBJ2-3; D is unresolved. Germline assignment: CDR1 SGHTA and CDR2 FQGTGA. CDR3 size: 14 residues. V was trimmed by 2 bases and J by 3 bases, leaving 9 bases between them. The CDR3 region has the DNA TGTGCCAGCAGCTTATCGAGTGCAACAGATACGCAGTATTTT. This gives the protein CASSLSSATDTQYF.

J is TRBJ1-1 and V is TRBV5-1; 7 bases are shared with TRBD1. V was pared by 2 bases and J by 4 bases, with 5 bases of the junction left unmatched. The CDR3 extends over 14 amino acids. The germline V gene encodes CDR1 SGHRS and CDR2 YFSETQ. The CDR3 region is CASSLRQGITEAFF. CDR3 bases: TGCGCCAGCAGCTTAAGACAGGGAATCACTGAAGCTTTCTTT.